The 22 T cell receptor beta chains reported below all come from one sample, sequenced in a study of patients and donors after allogeneic stem cell transplantation. TCRdb itself ran the RT-PCR reads through MiXCR, one entry per CDR3 protein. The table lists around 200,000 distinct CDR3 sequences, over 30% of them singletons. Material: blood, either unsorted or a sorted T cell fraction (not recorded which). The receptors were sampled from a human donor who was either an allogeneic HSCT recipient or a stem cell or donor lymphocyte infusion donor (not recorded which). It is not recorded whose cells these are; they may come from a transplant donor.

This clonotype was recorded a few times. The genes are TRBV4-2 and TRBJ1-5; tentative D call: TRBD1 (6 bases). CDR1 is LGHNA, CDR2 YNFKEQ, per germline. The CDR3 spans 15 residues. Trimming removed 0 bases from V and 3 bases from J, with 9 bases in between. CDR3 sequence reads: CASSQDRGANQPQHF. CDR3 nucleotides: TGTGCCAGCAGCCAAGATCGGGGGGCCAATCAGCCCCAGCATTTT.

This clonotype is a singleton in its sample. The chain employs TRBV20-1 and TRBJ2-3; possibly TRBD1 for D (6 bases). V was shortened by 3 bases and J by 3 bases, with 13 bases between the two germline ends. The CDR3 runs to 14 residues. CDR1 is DFQATT, CDR2 SNEGSKA, per germline (reference sequence). The CDR3 sequence is CSASLGARTDTQYF. The CDR3, as DNA: TGCAGTGCTAGTCTGGGGGCCAGGACAGATACGCAGTATTTT.

The V gene is TRBV7-2, the J gene TRBJ1-1, with 10 positions matching TRBD1. After removal of 4 bases from V and 3 bases from J, the junction contained 5 bases not matched to a gene. This CDR3 is 15 amino acids long. Germline lookup yields CDR1 SGHTA and CDR2 FQGNSA. CDR3 sequence: CASSWTGTGDTEAFF. In nucleotides, the CDR3 is TGTGCCAGCAGCTGGACCGGGACAGGGGACACTGAAGCTTTCTTT.

The chain joins TRBV5-1 to TRBJ1-1; 9 bases agree with TRBD1. The germline CDR1 and CDR2 sequences are SGHRS and YFSETQ. This CDR3 is built from 14 residues. J gave up 4 bases and V 4 bases, and 5 bases lay outside the gene matches. Written as DNA, the CDR3 is TGCGCCAGCAGCCCCGGGACAGGGTTCACTGAAGCTTTCTTT. Its translation: CASSPGTGFTEAFF.

This clonotype has more than one count but fewer than ten. The V gene is TRBV12-3 or TRBV12-4, the J gene TRBJ1-1, with D perhaps TRBD1 (6 bases). This CDR3 is built from 16 residues. The V and J ends lost 3 bases and 5 bases respectively, with 19 bases between them. The CDR3: CASSLGHGTLGTEAFF. DNA of the CDR3: TGTGCCAGCAGTTTGGGTCACGGGACACTCGGGACTGAAGCTTTCTTT.

The chain joins TRBV27 to TRBJ2-7, with 9 positions matching TRBD1. CDR3 size: 15 residues. After removal of 6 bases from V and 7 bases from J, the junction contained 13 bases not matched to a gene. The germline CDR1 and CDR2 sequences are MNHEY and SMNVEV (reference sequence). DNA of the CDR3: TGTGCCAGCAGCCCCCGGGGACAGGGATCTTTGGAGCAGTACTTC. Protein sequence: CASSPRGQGSLEQYF.

The rearrangement joins TRBV5-8 to TRBJ2-5; 7 bases are a match to TRBD1. CDR3 length: 16 amino acids. Germline V CDR1 and CDR2: SGHTS, YDEGEE. Trimming cost V 5 bases and J 2 bases; bases outside gene matches: 12. CDR3 nucleotides: TGTGCCAGCAGACTGGGGACCGGGACAGATCAAGAGACCCAGTACTTC. It encodes CASRLGTGTDQETQYF.

V usage is TRBV7-8 and J usage is TRBJ2-1; D gene unclear. Looked up from germline, CDR1 is SGHVS and CDR2 is FQNEAQ. V gave up 5 bases and J gave up 10 bases, with 12 bases separating them. The CDR3 runs to 12 residues. CDR3 in DNA: TGTGCCAGCAGCCCCGGCCCCAACGAGCAGTTCTTC. It encodes CASSPGPNEQFF.

This clonotype was counted many times. The chain links TRBV10-3 to TRBJ1-4; 9 nucleotides agree with TRBD1. The CDR3 has 18 amino acids. The trim removed 5 bases at V and 2 bases at J, leaving 12 bases unmatched. Per the germline V gene, CDR1 is ENHRY and CDR2 is SYGVKD. CDR3 loop: CAISTGQGPTLTNEKLFF. CDR3 coding DNA: TGTGCCATCAGTACGGGACAGGGTCCCACTCTGACTAATGAAAAACTGTTTTTT.

This rearrangement joins TRBV6-5 to TRBJ1-2, with 10 positions matching TRBD1. Germline V gene data show CDR1 as MNHEY and CDR2 as SVGAGI. Trimming at V came to 2 bases and at J to 5 bases, leaving 17 bases not matched to a gene. The CDR3 loop spans 19 amino acids. The CDR3 DNA reads TGTGCCAGCAGTTACCCCGACAGGGGGCCCGAGTTATGGGAATATGGCTACACCTTC. Translated: CASSYPDRGPELWEYGYTF.

This rearrangement joins TRBV7-6 to TRBJ1-5, with D tentatively TRBD1 (6 bases). The germline gives CDR1 SGHVS, CDR2 FNYEAQ. The CDR3 runs to 17 residues. The V end was cut by 1 base, the J end by 0 bases, with 13 bases between. The CDR3 is CASSLEGGRHSNQPQHF. Written as DNA, the CDR3 is TGTGCCAGCAGCTTAGAAGGGGGACGTCATAGCAATCAGCCCCAGCATTTT.

This clonotype was seen only a few times. The genes are TRBV25-1 and TRBJ1-2; no firm D call. Looked up from germline, CDR1 is MGHDK and CDR2 is SYGVNS. This CDR3 is built from 12 residues. Trimming removed 6 bases from V and 8 bases from J, with 13 bases in between. For the CDR3, the DNA is TGTGCCAGCAGCCATACCGGTTTCGGCTACACCTTC. It yields the protein CASSHTGFGYTF.

This clonotype was seen more than once but under ten times. The gene calls are TRBV29-1 and TRBJ2-2; D might be TRBD2 (6 bases). The germline V gene encodes CDR1 SQVTM and CDR2 ANQGSEA. The CDR3 is 13 residues long. V was clipped by 8 bases and J by 4 bases, with 14 bases between them. CDR3 nucleotide sequence: TGCAGCACAATTGCAGCGGGCACCGGGGAGCTGTTTTTT. Amino acids: CSTIAAGTGELFF.

This chain links TRBV29-1 with TRBJ1-1; TRBD1 agrees at 9 bases. CDR1 is SQVTM, CDR2 ANQGSEA, per germline. V gave up 3 bases and J gave up 1 base; unmatched junction bases: 6. This CDR3 is 15 amino acids long. CDR3 protein: CSVDTWDRENTEAFF. CDR3 coding DNA: TGCAGCGTTGATACCTGGGACAGGGAGAACACTGAAGCTTTCTTT.

The gene calls are TRBV9 and TRBJ2-5; D is unclear. Trimming stripped 0 bases from V and 0 bases from J, with 6 bases between. The germline CDR1 and CDR2 sequences are SGDLS and YYNGEE. The CDR3 sequence is 14 residues long. CDR3 sequence reads: CASSVGGHQETQYF. CDR3 sequence (DNA): TGTGCCAGCAGCGTAGGTGGCCACCAAGAGACCCAGTACTTC. Using reference TRBV9 and TRBJ2-5 for the parts outside the CDR3, the full variable domain is DSGVTQTPKHLITATGQRVTLRCSPRSGDLSVYWYQQSLDQGLQFLIQYYNGEERAKGNILERFSAQQFPDLHSELNLSSLELGDSALYFCASSVGGHQETQYFGPGTRLLVL.

The rearrangement links TRBV12-3 or TRBV12-4 to TRBJ2-3; no clear D. CDR3 length equals 14 residues. Trimming removed 0 bases from V and 12 bases from J, with 16 bases in between. The CDR3 DNA reads as TGTGCCAGCAGTTTAGCGATCAACCCAGTTATACAGTATTTT. It is translated as CASSLAINPVIQYF.

This clonotype was seen a handful of times. This rearrangement joins TRBV5-6 to TRBJ1-6, with D possibly TRBD1 on 5 matching bases. Trimming pared 3 bases from V and 10 bases from J, leaving 8 bases between. The CDR3 is 12 amino acids. Per germline, CDR1 SGHDT and CDR2 YYEEEE. In DNA form, the CDR3 reads TGTGCCAGCAGCTGGGGCAGATCACCCCTCCACTTT. Translation gives CASSWGRSPLHF.

This clonotype was seen only a few times. V and J are TRBV28 and TRBJ1-6; 9 nucleotides align to TRBD1. The CDR3 length is 14 residues. V lost 6 bases, J lost 7 bases, and 4 bases stayed unmatched. Germline V lookup: CDR1 MDHEN, CDR2 SYDVKM. DNA of the CDR3: TGTGCCAGCAGGCTAACAGGGGGCAATTCACCCCTCCACTTT. Translating it yields CASRLTGGNSPLHF.

The chain uses TRBV20-1 and TRBJ2-2; TRBD1 matches at 11 bases. The ends lost 5 bases at V and 4 bases at J; junction bases unmatched: 3. Per germline, CDR1 DFQATT and CDR2 SNEGSKA (reference sequence). The CDR3 has 14 residues. The CDR3 sequence: CSALGTGGTGELFF. CDR3 in DNA: TGCAGTGCTCTGGGGACAGGGGGCACCGGGGAGCTGTTTTTT.

V and J are TRBV7-2 and TRBJ2-1, with 8 bases fitting TRBD2. The germline gives CDR1 SGHTA, CDR2 FQGNSA. This CDR3 is 15 amino acids long. V lost 3 bases, J lost 4 bases, and 5 bases stayed unmatched. CDR3 region: CASSFRGGFYNEQFF. The CDR3 region has the DNA TGTGCCAGCAGCTTCCGGGGGGGATTTTACAATGAGCAGTTCTTC.

J is TRBJ1-2 and V is TRBV4-1; D gene unclear. The CDR3 loop spans 15 amino acids. V was pared by 1 base and J by 2 bases, with 11 bases between. In germline, CDR1 is MGHRA, CDR2 YSYEKL. The CDR3 protein is CASSQVSSLNYGYTF. CDR3 bases: TGCGCCAGCAGCCAAGTGAGCAGTCTGAACTATGGCTACACCTTC.

The chain couples TRBV28 to TRBJ2-7; D gene uncertain. CDR1 is MDHEN and CDR2 is SYDVKM in the germline V gene. There are 16 residues in the CDR3. Trimming stripped 5 bases from V and 3 bases from J, with 20 bases between. This CDR3 reads CASSPLDGVRSYEQYF. As DNA, the CDR3 is TGTGCCAGCAGTCCCCTTGATGGAGTGAGGAGCTACGAGCAGTACTTC.